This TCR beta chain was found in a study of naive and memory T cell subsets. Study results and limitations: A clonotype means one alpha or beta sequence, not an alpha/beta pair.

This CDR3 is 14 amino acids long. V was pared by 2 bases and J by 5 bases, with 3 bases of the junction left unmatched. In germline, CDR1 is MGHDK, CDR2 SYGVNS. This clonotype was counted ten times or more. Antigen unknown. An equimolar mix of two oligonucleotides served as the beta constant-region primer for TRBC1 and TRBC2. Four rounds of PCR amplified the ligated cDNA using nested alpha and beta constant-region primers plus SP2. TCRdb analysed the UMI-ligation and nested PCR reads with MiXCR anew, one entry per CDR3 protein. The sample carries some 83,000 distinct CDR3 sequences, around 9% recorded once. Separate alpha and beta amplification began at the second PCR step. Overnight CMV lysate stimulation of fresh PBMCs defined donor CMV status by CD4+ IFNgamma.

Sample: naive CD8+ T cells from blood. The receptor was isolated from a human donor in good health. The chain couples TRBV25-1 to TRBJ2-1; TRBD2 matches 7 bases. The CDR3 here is CASSESLADNEQFF. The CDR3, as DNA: TGTGCCAGCAGTGAAAGCCTAGCGGACAATGAGCAGTTCTTC.